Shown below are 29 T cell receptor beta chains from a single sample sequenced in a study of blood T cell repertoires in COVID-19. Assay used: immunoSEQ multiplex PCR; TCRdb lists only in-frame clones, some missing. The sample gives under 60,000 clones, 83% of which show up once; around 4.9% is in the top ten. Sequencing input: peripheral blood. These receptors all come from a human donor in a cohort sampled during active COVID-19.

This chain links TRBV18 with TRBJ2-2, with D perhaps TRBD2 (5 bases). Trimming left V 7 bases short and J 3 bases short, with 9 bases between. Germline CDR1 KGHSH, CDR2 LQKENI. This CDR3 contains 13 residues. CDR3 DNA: TGTGCCAGCTTTTGGGAGTACACCGGGGAGCTGTTTTTT. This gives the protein CASFWEYTGELFF.

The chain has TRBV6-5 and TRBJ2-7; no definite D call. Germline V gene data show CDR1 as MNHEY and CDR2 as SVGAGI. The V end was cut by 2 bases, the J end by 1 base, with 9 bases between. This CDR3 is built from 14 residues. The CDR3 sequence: CASSYSHISYEQYF. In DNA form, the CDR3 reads TGTGCCAGCAGTTACAGTCACATTTCCTACGAGCAGTACTTC.

CDR3 in amino acids: CASSLVILAGGHNEQFF. CDR3 sequence (DNA): TGTGCCAGCAGCTTAGTAATCCTAGCGGGGGGGCACAATGAGCAGTTCTTC. V and J are TRBV11-2 and TRBJ2-1, with 12 positions matching TRBD2. The J segment lost 5 bases and the V segment lost 1 base, leaving 6 bases of the junction unmatched. This CDR3 spans 17 amino acids. Germline CDR1 is SGHAT and CDR2 is FQNNGV. The complete variable domain, with remaining parts taken from reference TRBV11-2 and TRBJ2-1, reads EAGVAQSPRYKIIEKRQSVAFWCNPISGHATLYWYQQILGQGPKLLIQFQNNGVVDDSQLPKDRFSAERLKGVDSTLKIQPAKLEDSAVYLCASSLVILAGGHNEQFFGPGTRLTVL.

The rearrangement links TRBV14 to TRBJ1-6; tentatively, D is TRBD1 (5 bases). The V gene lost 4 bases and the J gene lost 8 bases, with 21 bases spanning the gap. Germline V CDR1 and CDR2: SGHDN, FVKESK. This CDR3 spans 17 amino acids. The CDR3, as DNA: TGTGCCAGCAGCCTCAGGTCCCGACGGGGGGGGTATTCACCCCTCCACTTT. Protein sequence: CASSLRSRRGGYSPLHF. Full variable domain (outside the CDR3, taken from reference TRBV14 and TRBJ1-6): EAGVTQFPSHSVIEKGQTVTLRCDPISGHDNLYWYRRVMGKEIKFLLHFVKESKQDESGMPNNRFLAERTGGTYSTLKVQPAELEDSGVYFCASSLRSRRGGYSPLHFGNGTRLTVT.

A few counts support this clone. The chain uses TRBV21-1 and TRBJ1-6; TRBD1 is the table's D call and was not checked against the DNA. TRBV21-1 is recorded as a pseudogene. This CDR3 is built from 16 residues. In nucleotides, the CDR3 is TGTGCCAGCAGCAAAGGGGGAGGCAGGGGGCTTTCACCCCTCCACTTT. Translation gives CASSKGGGRGLSPLHF.

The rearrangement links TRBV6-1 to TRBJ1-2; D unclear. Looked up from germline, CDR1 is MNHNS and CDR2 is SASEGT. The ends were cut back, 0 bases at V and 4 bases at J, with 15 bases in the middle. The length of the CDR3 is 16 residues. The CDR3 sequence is CASSEARGRAGYGYTF. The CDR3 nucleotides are TGTGCCAGCAGTGAAGCGCGAGGTCGGGCGGGCTATGGCTACACCTTC.

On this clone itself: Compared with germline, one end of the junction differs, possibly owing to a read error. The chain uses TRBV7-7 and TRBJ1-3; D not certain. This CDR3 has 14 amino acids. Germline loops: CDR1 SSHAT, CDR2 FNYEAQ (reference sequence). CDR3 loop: CASSFGQSGNTIYF. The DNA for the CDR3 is TGTGCTAGCAGCTTTGGGCAATCTGGAAACACCATATATTTT.

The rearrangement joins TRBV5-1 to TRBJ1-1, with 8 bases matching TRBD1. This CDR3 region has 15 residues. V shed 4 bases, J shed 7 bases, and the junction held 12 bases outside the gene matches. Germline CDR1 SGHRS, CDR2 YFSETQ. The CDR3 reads CASSREQGAQSEAFF. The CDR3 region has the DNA TGCGCCAGCAGCAGAGAGCAGGGGGCGCAGAGTGAAGCTTTCTTT.

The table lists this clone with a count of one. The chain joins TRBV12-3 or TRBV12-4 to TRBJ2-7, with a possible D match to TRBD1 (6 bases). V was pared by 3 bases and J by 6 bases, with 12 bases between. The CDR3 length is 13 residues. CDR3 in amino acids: CASSLDQGIEQYF. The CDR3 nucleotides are TGTGCCAGCAGTTTGGATCAGGGGATCGAGCAGTACTTC.

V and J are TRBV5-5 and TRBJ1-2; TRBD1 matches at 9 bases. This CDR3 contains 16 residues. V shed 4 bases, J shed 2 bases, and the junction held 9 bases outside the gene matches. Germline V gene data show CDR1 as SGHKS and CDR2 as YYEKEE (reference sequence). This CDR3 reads CASSRMDRGGNYGYTF. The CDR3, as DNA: TGTGCCAGCAGCCGAATGGACAGGGGTGGAAACTATGGCTACACCTTC. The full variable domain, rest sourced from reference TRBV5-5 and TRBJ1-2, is DAGVTQSPTHLIKTRGQQVTLRCSPISGHKSVSWYQQVLGQGPQFIFQYYEKEERGRGNFPDRFSARQFPNYSSELNVNALLLGDSALYLCASSRMDRGGNYGYTFGSGTRLTVV.

The DNA for the CDR3 is TGTGCCACCAGTGACCCAGGGTTGGAGGGTGAAAAACTGTTTTTT. It encodes CATSDPGLEGEKLFF. The rearrangement joins TRBV24-1 to TRBJ1-4, with D perhaps matching TRBD1 (5 bases). The germline CDR1 and CDR2 sequences are KGHDR and SFDVKD. Trimming pared 4 bases from V and 7 bases from J, leaving 15 bases between. This CDR3 comprises 15 residues.

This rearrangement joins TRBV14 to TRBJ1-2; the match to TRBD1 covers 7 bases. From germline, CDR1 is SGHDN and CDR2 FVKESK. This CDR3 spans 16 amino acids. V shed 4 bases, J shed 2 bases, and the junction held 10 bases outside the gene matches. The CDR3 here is CASSRTGTALNYGYTF. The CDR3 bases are TGTGCCAGCAGCCGGACCGGGACAGCTCTAAACTATGGCTACACCTTC.

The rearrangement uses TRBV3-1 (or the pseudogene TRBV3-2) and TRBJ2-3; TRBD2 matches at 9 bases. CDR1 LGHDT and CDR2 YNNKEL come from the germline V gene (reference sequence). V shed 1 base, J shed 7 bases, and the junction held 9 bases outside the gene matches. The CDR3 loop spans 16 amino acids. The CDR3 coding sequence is TGTGCCAGCAGCCAAGTAGGGGCGGGGGGGCGAAATACGCAGTATTTT. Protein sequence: CASSQVGAGGRNTQYF.

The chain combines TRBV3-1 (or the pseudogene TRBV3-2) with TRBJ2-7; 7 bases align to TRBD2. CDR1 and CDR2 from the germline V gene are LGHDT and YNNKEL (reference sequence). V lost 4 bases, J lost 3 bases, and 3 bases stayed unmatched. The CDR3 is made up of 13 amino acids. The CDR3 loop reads CASSLGGNYEQYF. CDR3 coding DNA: TGTGCCAGCAGCCTCGGGGGGAACTACGAGCAGTACTTC.

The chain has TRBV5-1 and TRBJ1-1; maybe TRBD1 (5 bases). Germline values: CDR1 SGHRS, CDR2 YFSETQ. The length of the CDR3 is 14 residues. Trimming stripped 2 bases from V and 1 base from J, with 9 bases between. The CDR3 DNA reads TGCGCCAGCAGCTTACAGGCTCCGAACACTGAAGCTTTCTTT. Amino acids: CASSLQAPNTEAFF.

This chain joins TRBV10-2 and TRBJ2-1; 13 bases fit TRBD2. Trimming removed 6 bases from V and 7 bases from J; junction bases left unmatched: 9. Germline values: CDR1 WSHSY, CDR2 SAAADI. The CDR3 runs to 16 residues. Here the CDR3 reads CASRRGTSGGANEQFF. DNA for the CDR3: TGCGCCAGCAGGAGGGGAACTAGCGGGGGGGCGAATGAGCAGTTCTTC.

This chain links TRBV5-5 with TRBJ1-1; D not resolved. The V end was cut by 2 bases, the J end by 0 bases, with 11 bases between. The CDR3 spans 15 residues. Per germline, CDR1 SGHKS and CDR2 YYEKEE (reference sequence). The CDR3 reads CASSLSPNMNTEAFF. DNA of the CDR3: TGTGCCAGCAGCTTAAGTCCCAACATGAACACTGAAGCTTTCTTT.

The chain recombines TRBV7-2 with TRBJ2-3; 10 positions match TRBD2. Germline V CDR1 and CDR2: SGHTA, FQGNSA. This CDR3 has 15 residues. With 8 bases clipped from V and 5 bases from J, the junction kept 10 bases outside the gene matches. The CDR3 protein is CASRSGPSGGDTQYF. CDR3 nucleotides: TGTGCCAGCCGATCCGGGCCTAGCGGGGGAGATACGCAGTATTTT.

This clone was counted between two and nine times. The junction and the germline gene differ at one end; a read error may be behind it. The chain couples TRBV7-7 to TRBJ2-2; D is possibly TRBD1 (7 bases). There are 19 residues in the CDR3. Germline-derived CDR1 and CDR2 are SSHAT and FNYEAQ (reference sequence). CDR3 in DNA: TGTGCTAGCAGCCCCGGTCCCCGACAGGGAGGTTCATCCACCGGGGAGCTGTTTTTT. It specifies CASSPGPRQGGSSTGELFF.

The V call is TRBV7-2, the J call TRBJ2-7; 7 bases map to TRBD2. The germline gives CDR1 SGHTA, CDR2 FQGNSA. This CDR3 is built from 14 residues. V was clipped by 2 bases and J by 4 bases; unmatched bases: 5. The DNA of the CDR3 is TGTGCCAGCAGCTTATTTCTAGCGGAGTACGAGCAGTACTTC. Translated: CASSLFLAEYEQYF.

The CDR3 sequence: CASRRLTLSGYTF. For the CDR3, the DNA is TGTGCCAGCCGGCGGCTCACCCTTAGTGGCTACACCTTC. The gene calls are TRBV6-6 and TRBJ1-2; D is undetermined. Trimming removed 8 bases at V and 7 bases at J, with 17 bases between. Germline assignment: CDR1 MNHNY and CDR2 SVGAGI (reference sequence). The CDR3 is made up of 13 amino acids.

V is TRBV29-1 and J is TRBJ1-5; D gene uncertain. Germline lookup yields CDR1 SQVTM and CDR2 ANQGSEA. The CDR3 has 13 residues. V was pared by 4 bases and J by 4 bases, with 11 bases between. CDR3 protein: CSVGEGGNQPQHF. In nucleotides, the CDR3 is TGCAGCGTTGGCGAGGGCGGGAATCAGCCCCAGCATTTT. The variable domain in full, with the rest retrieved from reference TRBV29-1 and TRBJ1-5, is SAVISQKPSRDICQRGTSLTIQCQVDSQVTMMFWYRQQPGQSLTLIATANQGSEATYESGFVIDKFPISRPNLTFSTLTVSNMSPEDSSIYLCSVGEGGNQPQHFGDGTRLSIL.

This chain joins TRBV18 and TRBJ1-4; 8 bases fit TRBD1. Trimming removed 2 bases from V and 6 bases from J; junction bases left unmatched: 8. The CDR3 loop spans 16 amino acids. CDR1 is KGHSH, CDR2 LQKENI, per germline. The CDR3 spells CASSPTPGTGDEKLFF. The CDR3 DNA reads TGTGCCAGCTCACCAACTCCCGGGACAGGAGATGAAAAACTGTTTTTT. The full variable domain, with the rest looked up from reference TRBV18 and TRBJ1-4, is NAGVMQNPRHLVRRRGQEARLRCSPMKGHSHVYWYRQLPEEGLKFMVYLQKENIIDESGMPKERFSAEFPKEGPSILRIQQVVRGDSAAYFCASSPTPGTGDEKLFFGSGTQLSVL.

Here the CDR3 reads CSVRGLTEAFF. CDR3 in DNA: TGCAGCGTAAGGGGATTGACTGAAGCTTTCTTT. The rearrangement uses TRBV29-1 and TRBJ1-1; TRBD1 is a possible D gene (5 bases). Germline V gene data show CDR1 as SQVTM and CDR2 as ANQGSEA. The CDR3 has 11 residues. V lost 6 bases and J 5 bases, leaving 10 bases between the germline ends.

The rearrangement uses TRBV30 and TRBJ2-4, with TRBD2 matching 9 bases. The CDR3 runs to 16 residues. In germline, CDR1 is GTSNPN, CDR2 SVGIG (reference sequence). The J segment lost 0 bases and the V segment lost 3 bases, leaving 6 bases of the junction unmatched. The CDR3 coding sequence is TGTGCCTGGAGAAGCGGGGGGCCTCTAGCCAAAAACATTCAGTACTTC. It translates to CAWRSGGPLAKNIQYF.

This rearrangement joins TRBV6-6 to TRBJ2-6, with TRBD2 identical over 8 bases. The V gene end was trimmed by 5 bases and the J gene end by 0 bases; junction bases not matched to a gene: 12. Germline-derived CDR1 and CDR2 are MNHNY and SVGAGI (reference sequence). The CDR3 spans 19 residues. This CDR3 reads CASSRGGGTWNSGANVLTF. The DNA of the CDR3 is TGTGCCAGCAGTCGGGGCGGGGGGACATGGAACTCTGGGGCCAACGTCCTGACTTTC.

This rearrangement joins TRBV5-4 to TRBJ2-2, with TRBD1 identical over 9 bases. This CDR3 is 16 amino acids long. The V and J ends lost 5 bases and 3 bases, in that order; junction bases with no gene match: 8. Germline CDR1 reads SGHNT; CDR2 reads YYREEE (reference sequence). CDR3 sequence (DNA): TGTGCCAGCAGGTTCACAGGGGGCCCTTACACCGGGGAGCTGTTTTTT. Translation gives CASRFTGGPYTGELFF.

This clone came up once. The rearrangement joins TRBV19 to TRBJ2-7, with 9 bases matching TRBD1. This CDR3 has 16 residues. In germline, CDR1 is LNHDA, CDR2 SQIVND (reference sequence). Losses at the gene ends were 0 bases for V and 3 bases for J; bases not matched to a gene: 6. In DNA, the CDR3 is TGTGCCAGTAGTATAGATCCGGGACAGGGCTACTACGAGCAGTACTTC. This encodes CASSIDPGQGYYEQYF.

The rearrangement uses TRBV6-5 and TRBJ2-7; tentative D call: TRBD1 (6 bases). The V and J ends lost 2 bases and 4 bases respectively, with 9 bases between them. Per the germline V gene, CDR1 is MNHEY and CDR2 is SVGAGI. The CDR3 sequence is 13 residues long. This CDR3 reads CASSYRDTYEQYF. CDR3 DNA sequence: TGTGCCAGCAGTTACAGGGACACTTACGAGCAGTACTTC.